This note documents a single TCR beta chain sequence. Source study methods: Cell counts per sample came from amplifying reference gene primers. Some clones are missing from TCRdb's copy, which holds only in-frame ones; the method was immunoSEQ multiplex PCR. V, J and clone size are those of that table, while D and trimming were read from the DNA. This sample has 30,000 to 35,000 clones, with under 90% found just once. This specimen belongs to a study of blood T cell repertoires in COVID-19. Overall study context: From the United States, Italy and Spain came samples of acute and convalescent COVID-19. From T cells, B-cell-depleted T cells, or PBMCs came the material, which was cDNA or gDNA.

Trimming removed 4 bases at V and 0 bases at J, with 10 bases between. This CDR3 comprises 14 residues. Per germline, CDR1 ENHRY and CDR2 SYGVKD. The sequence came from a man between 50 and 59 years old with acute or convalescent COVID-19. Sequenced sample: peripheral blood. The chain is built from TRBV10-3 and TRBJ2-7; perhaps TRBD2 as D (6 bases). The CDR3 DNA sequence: TGTGCCATCAGTGGGGACGGGAGCTCCTACGAGCAGTACTTC. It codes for CAISGDGSSYEQYF.